This T cell receptor beta chain originates from a study of vaccination and CD4 T cells after COVID-19. Study-wide background: Controls used CEFX viral epitopes (positive), HIV-1 Nef peptides (negative), or no peptide.

This clonotype has only a few counts. The antigen is undetermined. This sample's treatment: roughly ten-day PBMC culture with coronavirus spike peptide pools or control peptides (ViraFEST assay). Days 3 and 7 saw half the medium replaced with fresh IL-2 medium. Germline CDR1 reads ENHRY; CDR2 reads SYGVKD. The CDR3 length is 16 residues. V was shortened by 4 bases and J by 2 bases, with 14 bases between the two germline ends. Cultured CD4+ T-cell DNA underwent Oncomine TCR Beta short-read sequencing. MiXCR was run by TCRdb on the PCR reads, yielding one entry per CDR3 protein. The sample has about 11,000 distinct CDR3 sequences, roughly half seen once.

This receptor was identified in a human donor who had recovered from COVID-19. The source material was CD4+ T cells from blood, cultured in vitro. J is TRBJ2-2 and V is TRBV10-3; maybe TRBD1 (6 bases). The CDR3 DNA sequence: TGTGCCATCAGTGCGGTGACAGGTCTAAACACCGGGGAGCTGTTTTTT. It translates to CAISAVTGLNTGELFF.